This entry lists 17 T cell receptor beta chains sequenced from one sample in a study of cytomegalovirus exposure and HLA in healthy donors. Method: immunoSEQ multiplex PCR; TCRdb's copy keeps in-frame clones and lacks some. The table has roughly 150,000 clones, 70% to 90% seen once. The sample comprised PBMCs. These receptor sequences come from a woman younger than 30 in good health and CMV-seropositive.

The chain recombines TRBV19 with TRBJ1-5; 9 positions agree with TRBD1. The CDR3 covers 15 residues. V shed 4 bases, J shed 3 bases, and the junction held 4 bases outside the gene matches. CDR1 LNHDA and CDR2 SQIVND come from the germline V gene (reference sequence). Here the CDR3 reads CASSRGQGNNQPQHF. CDR3 DNA: TGTGCCAGTAGTAGGGGACAGGGCAACAATCAGCCCCAGCATTTT.

The CDR3 is CAISEGRAGAYNEQFF. The CDR3 DNA reads TGTGCCATCAGTGAAGGGCGGGCTGGCGCTTACAATGAGCAGTTCTTC. The V and J genes are TRBV10-3 and TRBJ2-1; TRBD2 is a possible D gene (5 bases). V was trimmed by 3 bases and J by 4 bases, leaving 16 bases between them. The CDR3 is 16 residues long. Germline CDR1 is ENHRY and CDR2 is SYGVKD.

This clone appeared a few times. The chain joins TRBV27 to TRBJ1-5; 7 bases are a match to TRBD1. Germline V CDR1 and CDR2: MNHEY, SMNVEV (reference sequence). This CDR3 is built from 16 residues. V was clipped by 4 bases and J by 1 base; unmatched bases: 7. This CDR3 is CASSSPDRESNQPQHF. The CDR3, as DNA: TGTGCCAGCAGTTCCCCTGACAGGGAGAGCAATCAGCCCCAGCATTTT.

J is TRBJ2-3 and V is TRBV27; 9 bases map to TRBD1. The length of the CDR3 is 17 residues. Germline CDR1 reads MNHEY; CDR2 reads SMNVEV (reference sequence). J lost 3 bases, V lost 3 bases, and 10 bases had no gene match. CDR3 nucleotide sequence: TGTGCCAGCAGTTTCCGACGGACAGGGGTAACTACAGATACGCAGTATTTT. Amino acids: CASSFRRTGVTTDTQYF.

The chain has TRBV15 and TRBJ2-7; 8 bases agree with TRBD1. The CDR3 has 13 residues. Trimming removed 3 bases from V and 2 bases from J; junction bases left unmatched: 0. Germline lookup yields CDR1 LNHNV and CDR2 YYDKDF (reference sequence). The CDR3 DNA is TGTGCCACCAGCAGGACAGGGGCCTACGAGCAGTACTTC. It encodes CATSRTGAYEQYF.

The chain carries TRBV2 and TRBJ2-2; the match to TRBD2 covers 11 bases. Germline CDR1 is SNHLY and CDR2 is FYNNEI. The junction had 16 bases not matched to a gene; V was cut back by 6 bases and J by 7 bases. The CDR3 spans 18 residues. CDR3 in amino acids: CASRGILAGGRSVGELFF. The CDR3 DNA sequence: TGTGCCAGCAGGGGTATATTAGCGGGAGGGCGATCAGTCGGGGAGCTGTTTTTT.

The J gene is TRBJ2-5, the V gene TRBV6-1; a weak D match, TRBD2 (7 bases). CDR1 MNHNS and CDR2 SASEGT come from the germline V gene. V was cut by 7 bases and J by 5 bases, with 14 bases left in between. CDR3 length equals 13 residues. CDR3 nucleotide sequence: TGTGCCAGCAACGAGGGGGGGATGGAGACCCAGTACTTC. Encoded protein: CASNEGGMETQYF.

This clone has just one count. The CDR3 region has the DNA TGTGCCAGCAGTTTGGACAGGGGAGACGAGCAGTACTTC. Protein product: CASSLDRGDEQYF. The gene calls are TRBV6-5 and TRBJ2-7, with TRBD1 matching over 9 bases. This CDR3 contains 13 residues. Per the germline V gene, CDR1 is MNHEY and CDR2 is SVGAGI. The junction had 3 bases not matched to a gene; V was cut back by 4 bases and J by 5 bases.

J is TRBJ2-3 and V is TRBV7-2; D uncertain. V was cut by 2 bases and J by 7 bases, with 7 bases left in between. The CDR3 length is 12 residues. Germline-derived CDR1 and CDR2 are SGHTA and FQGNSA. This chain's CDR3 is CASSLLANTQYF. CDR3 DNA sequence: TGTGCCAGCAGCTTATTGGCAAATACGCAGTATTTT.

The chain joins TRBV2 to TRBJ1-3; D may be TRBD1 (6 bases). Trimming shortened V by 5 bases and J by 4 bases, and 15 bases separated the two germline ends. This CDR3 comprises 15 residues. The germline gives CDR1 SNHLY, CDR2 FYNNEI. In DNA, the CDR3 is TGTGCCAGCAGTCCTCAGGGGCTAGGAGGAAACACCATATATTTT. This translates into CASSPQGLGGNTIYF.

The chain carries TRBV19 and TRBJ2-7; the match to TRBD2 covers 14 bases. Germline V gives CDR1 LNHDA, CDR2 SQIVND (reference sequence). CDR3 length: 15 residues. V trimming: 4 bases; J trimming: 5 bases; junction bases outside the gene matches: 4. The CDR3 coding sequence is TGTGCCAGTAGTACGGGACTAGCGGGAGTGCACGAGCAGTACTTC. It codes for CASSTGLAGVHEQYF. Filled out from reference TRBV19 and TRBJ2-7, the complete variable domain reads DGGITQSPKYLFRKEGQNVTLSCEQNLNHDAMYWYRQDPGQGLRLIYYSQIVNDFQKGDIAEGYSVSREKKESFPLTVTSAQKNPTAFYLCASSTGLAGVHEQYFGPGTRLTVT.

J is TRBJ1-2 and V is TRBV30; no firm D call. Germline V gene sequence: CDR1 GTSNPN, CDR2 SVGIG (reference sequence). The CDR3 extends over 12 amino acids. The ends were cut back, 0 bases at V and 6 bases at J, with 8 bases in the middle. The CDR3 bases are TGTGCCTGGAGTGTCGGGAGTCATGGCTACACCTTC. This translates into CAWSVGSHGYTF.

The V and J genes are TRBV15 and TRBJ2-3, with TRBD2 matching over 10 bases. This CDR3 is 16 amino acids long. V was clipped by 2 bases and J by 0 bases; unmatched bases: 2. CDR1 LNHNV and CDR2 YYDKDF come from the germline V gene (reference sequence). The CDR3 sequence is CATSRKTSGSTDTQYF. In nucleotides, the CDR3 is TGTGCCACCAGCAGAAAGACTAGCGGGAGCACAGATACGCAGTATTTT.

The chain uses TRBV13 and TRBJ2-1, with 7 bases identical to TRBD2. The V gene end was trimmed by 4 bases and the J gene end by 0 bases; junction bases not matched to a gene: 6. The CDR3 is 16 residues long. CDR1 and CDR2 from the germline V gene are PRHDT and FYEKMQ (reference sequence). The CDR3 region is CASSSLPSGSYNEQFF. The CDR3 DNA follows: TGTGCCAGCAGCTCCCTCCCTAGCGGCTCCTACAATGAGCAGTTCTTC.

The chain links TRBV25-1 to TRBJ1-1; the D gene is possibly TRBD1 (5 bases). The CDR3 has 16 residues. Deletions cut 4 bases from V and 0 bases from J, with 15 bases between. Germline values: CDR1 MGHDK, CDR2 SYGVNS. The CDR3 sequence: CASSAVGAGVNTEAFF. The DNA for the CDR3 is TGTGCCAGCAGTGCCGTTGGGGCAGGAGTGAACACTGAAGCTTTCTTT.

The V and J genes are TRBV11-3 and TRBJ1-1; D is undetermined. Germline CDR1 SGHNT, CDR2 YENEEA. The CDR3 is 11 amino acids. V was trimmed by 1 base and J by 11 bases, leaving 8 bases between them. The CDR3 DNA reads as TGTGCCAGCAGCTTAGCCCCCCCGGCTTTCTTT. Residues: CASSLAPPAFF.

This chain joins TRBV30 and TRBJ1-5; D might be TRBD1 (5 bases). Per germline, CDR1 GTSNPN and CDR2 SVGIG (reference sequence). The CDR3 is 12 amino acids. V lost 3 bases to trimming and J lost 9 bases, with 12 bases between them. The CDR3 reads CAWSQWGGPQHF. CDR3 coding DNA: TGTGCCTGGAGCCAATGGGGGGGGCCCCAGCATTTT.